The rows below give T cell receptor beta chains drawn from one sample of a study of lymphopenia after photon versus proton radiotherapy. Produced via immunoSEQ multiplex PCR; TCRdb's table is partial and in-frame only. Here the sample spans several thousand clones, 85% to 90% being singletons. Sequencing used peripheral blood, obtained from a patient treated with photon-based radiotherapy. Receptors were obtained from an elderly man with cholangiocarcinoma. Each CDR3 is given without its conserved first and last residue. Fields, in order: V gene, CDR3 length, CDR3 protein.

TRBV18 13 ASSPLTGWFYGYT
TRBV27 14 ASSSRDNLKSYEQY
TRBV5-5 12 ASRHDRGRTEAF
TRBV2 12 ASSESPMDTEAF
TRBV29-1 9 SVDTYNEQF
TRBV10-1 10 ASSEPGGPQH
TRBV11-2 11 ASSFGTGGEQY
TRBV28 14 ASSFTSGGTGDTQY
TRBV5-1 15 ASSLFERTSGRNEQF
TRBV4-1 13 ASSQDLGGNQPQH
TRBV6-5 11 ASSEGQGNGYT
TRBV6-1 13 ASLRGQGNNQPQH
TRBV7-3 11 ASSLGAQGEQY